This T cell receptor (beta chain) was sequenced in a study of cytomegalovirus exposure and HLA in healthy donors. Across the study: Within an early data release were around 87 million unique TCRs drawn from HLA-typed donors.

As concerns this clone: Its target is not known.

Study outcomes and limitations: Listed as cytomegalovirus-associated were 164 TCR beta chains. Many donors carried some public TCRs, although rarity characterized most TCR sequences. The authors later linked a missense DCLRE1C variant to TCR beta V- and J-gene trimming.

The PCR used 60 Vbeta and 13 Jbeta primers. The protocol was immunoSEQ multiplex PCR, while the TCRdb copy is restricted to in-frame clones and leaves out a portion. Here the sample table reports tens of thousands of clones. Germline V gene data show CDR1 as SGHRS and CDR2 as YFSETQ. The V end was cut by 0 bases, the J end by 4 bases, with 4 bases between. This CDR3 has 12 residues. The rearrangement joins TRBV5-1 to TRBJ1-2; D call uncertain. The TCR comes from a man between 60 and 75 years old in good health and CMV-seropositive. The sequenced sample consisted of PBMCs. The CDR3 DNA reads as TGCGCCAGCAGCTTGGGAGCCTATGGCTACACCTTC. The encoded protein is CASSLGAYGYTF. Looking up the rest from reference TRBV5-1 and TRBJ1-2 gives the full variable domain: KAGVTQTPRYLIKTRGQQVTLSCSPISGHRSVSWYQQTPGQGLQFLFEYFSETQRNKGNFPGRFSGRQFSNSRSEMNVSTLELGDSALYLCASSLGAYGYTFGSGTRLTVV.